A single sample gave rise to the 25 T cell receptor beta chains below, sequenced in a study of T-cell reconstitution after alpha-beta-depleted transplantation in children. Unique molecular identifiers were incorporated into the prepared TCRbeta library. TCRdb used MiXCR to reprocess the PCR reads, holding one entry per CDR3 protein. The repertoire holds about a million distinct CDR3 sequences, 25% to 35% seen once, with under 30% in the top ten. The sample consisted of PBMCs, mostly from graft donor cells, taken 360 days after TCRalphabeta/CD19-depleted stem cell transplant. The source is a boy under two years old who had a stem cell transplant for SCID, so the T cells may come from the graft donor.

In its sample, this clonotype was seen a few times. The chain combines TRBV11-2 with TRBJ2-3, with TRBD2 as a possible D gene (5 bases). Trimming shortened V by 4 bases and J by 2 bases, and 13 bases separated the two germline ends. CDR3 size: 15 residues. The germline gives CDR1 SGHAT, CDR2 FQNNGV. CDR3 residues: CASSSDGLNTDTQYF. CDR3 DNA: TGTGCCAGCAGCTCCGACGGACTCAACACAGATACGCAGTATTTT.

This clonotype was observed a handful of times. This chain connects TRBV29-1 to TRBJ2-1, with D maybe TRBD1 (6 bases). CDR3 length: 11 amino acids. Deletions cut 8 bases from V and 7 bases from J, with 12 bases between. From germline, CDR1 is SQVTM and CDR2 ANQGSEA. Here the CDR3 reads CSLNRANEQFF. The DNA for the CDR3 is TGCAGCCTGAACAGGGCGAATGAGCAGTTCTTC.

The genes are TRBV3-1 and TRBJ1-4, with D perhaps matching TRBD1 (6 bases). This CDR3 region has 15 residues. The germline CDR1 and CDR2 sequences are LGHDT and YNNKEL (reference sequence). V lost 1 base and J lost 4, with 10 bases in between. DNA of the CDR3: TGTGCCAGCAGCCAAGTACCCAGGGGTAATGAAAAACTGTTTTTT. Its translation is CASSQVPRGNEKLFF.

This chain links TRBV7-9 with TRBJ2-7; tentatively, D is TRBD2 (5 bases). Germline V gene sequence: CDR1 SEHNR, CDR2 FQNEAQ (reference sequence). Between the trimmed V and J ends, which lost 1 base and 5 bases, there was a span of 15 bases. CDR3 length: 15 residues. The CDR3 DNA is TGTGCCAGCAGCTTAGACACGGGGTACGGGGACGAGCAGTACTTC. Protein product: CASSLDTGYGDEQYF. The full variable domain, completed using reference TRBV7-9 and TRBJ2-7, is DTGVSQNPRHKITKRGQNVTFRCDPISEHNRLYWYRQTLGQGPEFLTYFQNEAQLEKSRLLSDRFSAERPKGSFSTLEIQRTEQGDSAMYLCASSLDTGYGDEQYFGPGTRLTVT.

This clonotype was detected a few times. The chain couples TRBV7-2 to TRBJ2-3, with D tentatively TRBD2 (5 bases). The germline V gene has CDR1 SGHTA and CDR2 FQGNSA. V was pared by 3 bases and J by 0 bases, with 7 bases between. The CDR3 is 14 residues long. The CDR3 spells CASSFPGSTDTQYF. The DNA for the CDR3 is TGTGCCAGCAGCTTCCCGGGGAGCACAGATACGCAGTATTTT.

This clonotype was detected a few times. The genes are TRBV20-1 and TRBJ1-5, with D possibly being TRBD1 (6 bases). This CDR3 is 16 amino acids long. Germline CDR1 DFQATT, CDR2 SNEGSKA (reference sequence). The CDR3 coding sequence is TGCAAGACCTTATTTCAGGGGTGGTTAAGCAATCAGCCCCAGCATTTT. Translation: CKTLFQGWLSNQPQHF.

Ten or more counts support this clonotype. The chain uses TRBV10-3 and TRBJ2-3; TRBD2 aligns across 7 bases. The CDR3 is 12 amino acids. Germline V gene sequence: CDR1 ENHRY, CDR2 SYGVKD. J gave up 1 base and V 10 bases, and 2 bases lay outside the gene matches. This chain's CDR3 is CATSGGTDTQYF. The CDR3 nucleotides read TGTGCCACAAGCGGGGGCACAGATACGCAGTATTTT.

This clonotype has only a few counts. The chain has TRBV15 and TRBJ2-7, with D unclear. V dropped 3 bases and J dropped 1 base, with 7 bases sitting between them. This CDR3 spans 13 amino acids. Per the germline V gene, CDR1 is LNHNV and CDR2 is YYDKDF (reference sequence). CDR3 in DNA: TGTGCCACCAGCAGGGAAGAATCCTACGAGCAGTACTTC. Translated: CATSREESYEQYF.

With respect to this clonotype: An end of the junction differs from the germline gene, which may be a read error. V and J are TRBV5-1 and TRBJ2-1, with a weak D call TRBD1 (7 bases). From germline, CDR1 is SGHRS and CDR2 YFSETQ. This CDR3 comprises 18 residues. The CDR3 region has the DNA TGCGCCAGCAACTTGGGTCAGGGGGACTCTACGATACACAATGAGCAGTTCTTC. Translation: CASNLGQGDSTIHNEQFF.

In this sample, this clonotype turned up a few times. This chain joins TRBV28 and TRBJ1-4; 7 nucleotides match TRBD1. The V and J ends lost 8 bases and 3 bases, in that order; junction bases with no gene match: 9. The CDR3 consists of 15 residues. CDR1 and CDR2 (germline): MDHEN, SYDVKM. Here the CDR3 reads CASGGDSGANEKLFF. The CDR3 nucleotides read TGTGCCAGCGGGGGGGACAGTGGTGCTAATGAAAAACTGTTTTTT.

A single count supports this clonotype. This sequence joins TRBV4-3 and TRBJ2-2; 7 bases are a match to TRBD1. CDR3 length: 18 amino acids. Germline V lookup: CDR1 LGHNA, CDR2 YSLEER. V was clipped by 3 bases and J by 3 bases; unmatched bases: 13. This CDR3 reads CASSQGSDREMDTGELFF. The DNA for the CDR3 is TGCGCCAGCAGCCAGGGGTCAGACAGGGAAATGGACACCGGGGAGCTGTTTTTT.

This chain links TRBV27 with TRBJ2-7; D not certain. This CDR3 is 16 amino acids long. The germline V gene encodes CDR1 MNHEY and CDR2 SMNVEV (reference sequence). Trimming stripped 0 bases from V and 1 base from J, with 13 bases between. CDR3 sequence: CASSLSAAWASYEQYF. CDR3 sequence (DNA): TGTGCCAGCAGTTTATCCGCAGCCTGGGCGTCCTACGAGCAGTACTTC.

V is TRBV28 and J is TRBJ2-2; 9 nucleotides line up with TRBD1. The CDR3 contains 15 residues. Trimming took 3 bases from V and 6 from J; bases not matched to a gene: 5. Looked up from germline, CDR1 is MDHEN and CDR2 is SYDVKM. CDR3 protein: CASSFRDREAGELFF. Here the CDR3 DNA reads TGTGCCAGCAGTTTCCGGGACAGGGAGGCCGGGGAGCTGTTTTTT.

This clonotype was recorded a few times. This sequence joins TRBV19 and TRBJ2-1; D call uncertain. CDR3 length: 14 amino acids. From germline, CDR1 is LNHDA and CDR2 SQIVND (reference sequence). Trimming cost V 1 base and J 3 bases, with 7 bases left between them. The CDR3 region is CASSIVPGYNEQFF. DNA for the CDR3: TGTGCCAGTAGTATAGTGCCGGGCTACAATGAGCAGTTCTTC.

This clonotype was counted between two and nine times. CDR3 sequence reads: CASSPSGQVNEKLFF. CDR3 bases: TGCGCCAGCAGCCCGTCGGGACAGGTCAATGAAAAACTGTTTTTT. This rearrangement joins TRBV4-3 to TRBJ1-4; 8 bases align to TRBD1. CDR1 is LGHNA and CDR2 is YSLEER in the germline V gene. The CDR3 sequence is 15 residues long. V lost 4 bases to trimming and J lost 5 bases; unmatched junction nucleotides: 6.

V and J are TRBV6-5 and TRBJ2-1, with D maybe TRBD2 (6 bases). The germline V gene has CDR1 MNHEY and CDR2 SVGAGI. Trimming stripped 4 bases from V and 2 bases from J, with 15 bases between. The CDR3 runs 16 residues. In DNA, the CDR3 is TGTGCCAGCAGTTCTCTGACTAGTAAGGCCTACAATGAGCAGTTCTTC. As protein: CASSSLTSKAYNEQFF.

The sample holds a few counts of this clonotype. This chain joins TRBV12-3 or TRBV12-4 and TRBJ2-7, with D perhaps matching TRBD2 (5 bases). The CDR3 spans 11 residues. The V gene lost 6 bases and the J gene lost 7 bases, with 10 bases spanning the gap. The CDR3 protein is CASSRPGEQYF. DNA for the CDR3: TGTGCCAGCAGCCGGCCGGGAGAGCAGTACTTC.

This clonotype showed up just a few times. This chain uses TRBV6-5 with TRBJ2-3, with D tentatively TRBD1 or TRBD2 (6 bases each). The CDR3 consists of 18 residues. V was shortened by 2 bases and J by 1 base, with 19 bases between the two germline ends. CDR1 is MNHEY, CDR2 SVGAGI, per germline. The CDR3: CASSYPRGGGSGTDTQYF. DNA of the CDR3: TGTGCCAGCAGTTACCCGCGGGGTGGGGGCTCGGGCACAGATACGCAGTATTTT.

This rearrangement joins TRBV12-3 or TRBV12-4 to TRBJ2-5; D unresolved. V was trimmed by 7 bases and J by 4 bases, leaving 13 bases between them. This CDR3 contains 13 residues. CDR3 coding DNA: TGTGCCAGCAAGGGTCTGCAGATAGAGACCCAGTACTTC. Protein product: CASKGLQIETQYF.

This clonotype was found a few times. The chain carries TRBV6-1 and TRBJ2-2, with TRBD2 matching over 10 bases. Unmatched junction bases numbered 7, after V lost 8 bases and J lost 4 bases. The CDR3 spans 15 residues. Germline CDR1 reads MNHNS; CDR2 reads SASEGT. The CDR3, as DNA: TGTGCCAGCGTACCACAGCGGGGGGGCACCGGGGAGCTGTTTTTT. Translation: CASVPQRGGTGELFF.

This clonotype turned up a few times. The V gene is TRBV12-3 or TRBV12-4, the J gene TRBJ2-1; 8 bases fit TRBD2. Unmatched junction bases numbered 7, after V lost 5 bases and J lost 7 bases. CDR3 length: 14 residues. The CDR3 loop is CASSPGLAVNEQFF. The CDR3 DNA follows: TGTGCCAGCAGTCCCGGACTAGCAGTGAATGAGCAGTTCTTC.

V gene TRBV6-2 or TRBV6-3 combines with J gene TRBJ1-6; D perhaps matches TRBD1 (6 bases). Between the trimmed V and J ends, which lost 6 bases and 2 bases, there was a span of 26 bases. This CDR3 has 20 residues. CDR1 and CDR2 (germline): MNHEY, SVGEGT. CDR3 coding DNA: TGTGCCAGCAGCCCTAGGGGGTTGAGGGGCCCTAAAACCTATAATTCACCCCTCCACTTT. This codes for CASSPRGLRGPKTYNSPLHF.

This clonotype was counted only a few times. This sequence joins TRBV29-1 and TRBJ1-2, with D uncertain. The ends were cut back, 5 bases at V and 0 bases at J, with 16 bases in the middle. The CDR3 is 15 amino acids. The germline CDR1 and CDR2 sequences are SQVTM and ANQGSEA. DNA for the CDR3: TGCAGCGTTTCCGGGATGTGGGTCGCTAACTATGGCTACACCTTC. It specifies CSVSGMWVANYGYTF. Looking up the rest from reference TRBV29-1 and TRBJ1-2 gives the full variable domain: SAVISQKPSRDICQRGTSLTIQCQVDSQVTMMFWYRQQPGQSLTLIATANQGSEATYESGFVIDKFPISRPNLTFSTLTVSNMSPEDSSIYLCSVSGMWVANYGYTFGSGTRLTVV.

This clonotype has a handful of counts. This CDR3 is CASSLLEGETQYF. The CDR3 DNA is TGTGCCAGCAGCCTTCTGGAGGGAGAGACCCAGTACTTC. This chain links TRBV2 with TRBJ2-5; the D gene is possibly TRBD2 (6 bases). V lost 6 bases and J lost 4, with 12 bases in between. Germline loops: CDR1 SNHLY, CDR2 FYNNEI. The CDR3 has 13 residues.

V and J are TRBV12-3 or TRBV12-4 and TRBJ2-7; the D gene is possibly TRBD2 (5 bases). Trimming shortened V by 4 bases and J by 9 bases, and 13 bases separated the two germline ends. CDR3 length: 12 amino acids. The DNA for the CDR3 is TGTGCCAGCAGTTACCAGCAACGGGGGCAGTACTTC. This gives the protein CASSYQQRGQYF.